One sample yielded the 14 T cell receptor beta chains listed below, sequenced in a study of cytomegalovirus exposure and HLA in healthy donors. Measured with immunoSEQ multiplex PCR; TCRdb has only the in-frame clones, and not every one. The repertoire holds about 330,000 clones, with about nine tenths as singletons. The sample comprised PBMCs. The receptors here all came from a woman aged 25 to 39 in good health and CMV-seropositive.

The genes are TRBV4-3 and TRBJ2-3, with 9 bases fitting TRBD1. This CDR3 has 15 amino acids. Germline V gene lookup returns CDR1 LGHNA and CDR2 YSLEER. Losses at the gene ends were 5 bases for V and 1 base for J; bases not matched to a gene: 4. This CDR3 is CASSVWTGGTDTQYF. Here the CDR3 DNA reads TGCGCCAGCAGCGTCTGGACAGGGGGCACAGATACGCAGTATTTT.

The chain joins TRBV19 to TRBJ1-5, with D perhaps matching TRBD1 (5 bases). The ends were cut back, 3 bases at V and 3 bases at J, with 12 bases in the middle. The CDR3 totals 15 residues. The germline gives CDR1 LNHDA, CDR2 SQIVND (reference sequence). The CDR3 bases are TGTGCCAGTAGTATTGTCAGGGTGAACAATCAGCCCCAGCATTTT. Its protein product is CASSIVRVNNQPQHF.

The genes are TRBV4-1 and TRBJ2-7; a weak D match, TRBD2 (6 bases). CDR3 size: 14 residues. The V gene lost 1 base and the J gene lost 6 bases, with 13 bases spanning the gap. Germline values: CDR1 MGHRA, CDR2 YSYEKL. CDR3 protein: CASSQVGGLGEQYF. CDR3 DNA sequence: TGCGCCAGCAGCCAAGTTGGGGGGTTAGGCGAGCAGTACTTC.

The chain recombines TRBV28 with TRBJ2-3; 11 bases match TRBD2. Germline CDR1 MDHEN, CDR2 SYDVKM. The CDR3 loop spans 15 amino acids. V was clipped by 4 bases and J by 4 bases; unmatched bases: 4. In nucleotides, the CDR3 is TGTGCCAGCAGTTCCCTAGCGGGGGGTTCAGATACGCAGTATTTT. Translating gives CASSSLAGGSDTQYF.

In this sample, this clone turned up a few times. V usage is TRBV28 and J usage is TRBJ1-2; D unresolved. The V gene lost 1 base and the J gene lost 5 bases, with 5 bases spanning the gap. This CDR3 region has 12 residues. Germline V CDR1 and CDR2: MDHEN, SYDVKM. This chain's CDR3 is CASSLYDYGYTF. DNA for the CDR3: TGTGCCAGCAGTTTATATGATTATGGCTACACCTTC.

V is TRBV25-1 and J is TRBJ1-6; the match to TRBD1 covers 7 bases. In germline, CDR1 is MGHDK, CDR2 SYGVNS. The trim removed 6 bases at V and 7 bases at J, leaving 9 bases unmatched. CDR3 length equals 15 residues. CDR3 coding DNA: TGTGCCAGCAGAAGACCGACAGGGTTCAATTCACCCCTCCACTTT. This encodes CASRRPTGFNSPLHF.

The rearrangement links TRBV5-4 to TRBJ1-1; D is ambiguous. Germline V lookup: CDR1 SGHNT, CDR2 YYREEE (reference sequence). This CDR3 has 14 residues. V shed 0 bases and J shed 0 bases, with 6 bases lying between them. CDR3 amino acids: CASSLGRLNTEAFF. In nucleotides, the CDR3 is TGTGCCAGCAGCTTGGGACGGTTGAACACTGAAGCTTTCTTT.

This chain connects TRBV5-4 to TRBJ2-6, with 7 bases aligning to TRBD1. This CDR3 has 14 residues. CDR1 and CDR2 (germline): SGHNT, YYREEE (reference sequence). The V segment lost 6 bases and the J segment 4 bases; nucleotides outside the gene matches: 4. The CDR3 DNA is TGTGCCAGCACCAGGGACAGCGGGGCCAACGTCCTGACTTTC. As protein: CASTRDSGANVLTF.

V usage is TRBV29-1 and J usage is TRBJ1-1; the D is unclear. CDR3 length: 11 amino acids. The germline V and J ends were trimmed by 8 bases and 6 bases, with 13 bases remaining between them. In germline, CDR1 is SQVTM, CDR2 ANQGSEA. The CDR3 spells CSFRFFSEAFF. As DNA, the CDR3 is TGCAGCTTCAGGTTTTTTTCTGAAGCTTTCTTT. The full variable domain, with the rest looked up from reference TRBV29-1 and TRBJ1-1, is SAVISQKPSRDICQRGTSLTIQCQVDSQVTMMFWYRQQPGQSLTLIATANQGSEATYESGFVIDKFPISRPNLTFSTLTVSNMSPEDSSIYLCSFRFFSEAFFGQGTRLTVV.

The chain uses TRBV4-2 and TRBJ1-6; D perhaps matches TRBD1 (5 bases). The CDR3 is made up of 14 amino acids. V lost 0 bases and J lost 9, with 9 bases in between. Per germline, CDR1 LGHNA and CDR2 YNFKEQ. CDR3 nucleotide sequence: TGTGCCAGCAGCCAAGAGGTCGGGGGTTCACCCCTCCACTTT. Amino acid sequence: CASSQEVGGSPLHF.

This chain uses TRBV4-3 with TRBJ1-4; D remains ambiguous. Per the germline V gene, CDR1 is LGHNA and CDR2 is YSLEER. The CDR3 length is 14 residues. The V end lost 0 bases, the J end lost 8 bases, and 10 bases lay between the germline ends. CDR3 DNA sequence: TGCGCCAGCAGCCAAGATGTCACCCCGGAAAAACTGTTTTTT. Translation gives CASSQDVTPEKLFF.

CDR3 residues: CASSSGLTNSNEQFF. CDR3 DNA: TGCGCCAGCTCCTCGGGACTTACGAACTCCAATGAGCAGTTCTTC. The chain carries TRBV5-1 and TRBJ2-1; a weak D match, TRBD2 (6 bases). The CDR3 has 15 amino acids. Trimming cost V 7 bases and J 6 bases, with 20 bases left between them. Per germline, CDR1 SGHRS and CDR2 YFSETQ.

Only one count was recorded for this clone. CDR3 DNA: TGTGCCAGCAGTCCCCAGTCTTCCCTTAGAGGCTATGGCTACACCTTC. Amino acids: CASSPQSSLRGYGYTF. J is TRBJ1-2 and V is TRBV27, with D unresolved. V dropped 5 bases and J dropped 4 bases, with 20 bases sitting between them. CDR1 and CDR2 (germline): MNHEY, SMNVEV (reference sequence). The CDR3 runs to 16 residues.

The V and J genes are TRBV28 and TRBJ2-7; D perhaps matches TRBD2 (7 bases). CDR1 and CDR2 (germline): MDHEN, SYDVKM. V lost 3 bases and J 6 bases, leaving 21 bases between the germline ends. The CDR3 consists of 16 residues. The chain's CDR3 is CASSFPLGAGVVEQYF. The CDR3, as DNA: TGTGCCAGCAGTTTCCCCCTGGGGGCGGGAGTCGTCGAGCAGTACTTC. Based on the CDR3 plus reference TRBV28 and TRBJ2-7, the full variable domain is DVKVTQSSRYLVKRTGEKVFLECVQDMDHENMFWYRQDPGLGLRLIYFSYDVKMKEKGDIPEGYSVSREKKERFSLILESASTNQTSMYLCASSFPLGAGVVEQYFGPGTRLTVT.